The 10 T cell receptor beta chains below were found in one sample sequenced in a study of T cells after yellow fever vaccination. A single record per CDR3 protein comes from TCRdb applying MiXCR to the 5' RACE reads. The repertoire holds about 53,000 distinct CDR3 sequences, with about 5% as singletons. The sample here was PBMCs, either bulk or a sorted T-cell subset (CD4+, CD8+, memory, or dextramer-sorted; not recorded which), taken on the day of the yellow fever booster vaccination. These receptors were taken from a man between 18 and 29 years old who received the YFV17D yellow fever vaccine.

There are many counts of this clonotype. V and J are TRBV6-6 and TRBJ2-2; 9 nucleotides match TRBD1. The V segment lost 4 bases and the J segment 6 bases; nucleotides outside the gene matches: 9. Germline CDR1 MNHNY, CDR2 SVGAGI (reference sequence). The CDR3 runs to 16 residues. The CDR3 here is CASSFSGQGLAGELFF. The CDR3 bases are TGTGCCAGCAGTTTCTCGGGACAGGGTCTCGCCGGGGAGCTGTTTTTT.

There are a few counts of this clonotype. The gene calls are TRBV6-2 or TRBV6-3 and TRBJ1-2; unclear D gene. This CDR3 has 12 amino acids. V was cut by 2 bases and J by 1 base, with 2 bases left in between. Germline V CDR1 and CDR2: MNHEY, SVGEGT. CDR3 sequence reads: CASSYLNYGYTF. CDR3 nucleotide sequence: TGTGCCAGCAGTTACCTTAACTATGGCTACACCTTC.

This clonotype was detected many times. The genes are TRBV4-3 and TRBJ2-1; D remains unclear. CDR3 length: 16 residues. Trimming removed 4 bases at V and 3 bases at J, with 16 bases between. Germline lookup yields CDR1 LGHNA and CDR2 YSLEER. CDR3: CASSPSGLSSYNEQFF. DNA of the CDR3: TGCGCCAGCAGCCCCTCAGGCCTTTCTAGCTACAATGAGCAGTTCTTC.

The table lists this clonotype with a few counts. Relative to the germline gene, one junction end is altered; a read error may explain this. The rearrangement uses TRBV5-5 and TRBJ2-1; tentatively, D is TRBD1 (6 bases). From germline, CDR1 is SGHKS and CDR2 YYEKEE (reference sequence). The CDR3 consists of 11 residues. The CDR3 DNA reads as TGTGCCAGCAGCTTGGGTACAGGGCTGTACTTC. The encoded protein is CASSLGTGLYF. Full variable domain (rest looked up from reference TRBV5-5 and TRBJ2-1): DAGVTQSPTHLIKTRGQQVTLRCSPISGHKSVSWYQQVLGQGPQFIFQYYEKEERGRGNFPDRFSARQFPNYSSELNVNALLLGDSALYLCASSLGTGLYFGPGTRLTVL.

This clonotype was detected ten times or more. The chain carries TRBV28 and TRBJ2-3; D might be TRBD2 (5 bases). The CDR3 loop spans 14 amino acids. Deletions cut 5 bases from V and 1 base from J, with 10 bases between. The germline V gene has CDR1 MDHEN and CDR2 SYDVKM. CDR3: CASSPSGGTDTQYF. In nucleotides, the CDR3 is TGTGCCAGCAGTCCCTCCGGGGGCACAGATACGCAGTATTTT.

This clonotype was seen many times. The V gene is TRBV13, the J gene TRBJ1-6, with D tentatively TRBD1 (5 bases). V lost 3 bases and J 7 bases, leaving 13 bases between the germline ends. The CDR3 spans 15 residues. In germline, CDR1 is PRHDT, CDR2 FYEKMQ (reference sequence). As DNA, the CDR3 is TGTGCCAGCAGCTTCTCTTACAGGCAGAATTCACCCCTCCACTTT. As protein: CASSFSYRQNSPLHF. Variable domain in full (rest from reference TRBV13 and TRBJ1-6): AAGVIQSPRHLIKEKRETATLKCYPIPRHDTVYWYQQGPGQDPQFLISFYEKMQSDKGSIPDRFSAQQFSDYHSELNMSSLELGDSALYFCASSFSYRQNSPLHFGNGTRLTVT.

This clonotype was observed at least ten times. The chain has TRBV6-5 and TRBJ1-1, with no clear D. The V gene lost 2 bases and the J gene lost 1 base, with 11 bases spanning the gap. The germline V gene has CDR1 MNHEY and CDR2 SVGAGI. There are 15 residues in the CDR3. The chain's CDR3 is CASSYGSGGNTEAFF. CDR3 DNA sequence: TGTGCCAGCAGTTACGGGTCAGGAGGGAACACTGAAGCTTTCTTT.

This clonotype appeared many times. This chain links TRBV20-1 with TRBJ2-7; 8 nucleotides match TRBD2. The germline V gene has CDR1 DFQATT and CDR2 SNEGSKA (reference sequence). V was clipped by 5 bases and J by 3 bases; unmatched bases: 9. The length of the CDR3 is 14 residues. CDR3 bases: TGCAGTGCTCACAGTATAAGCGGGGGCTACGAGCAGTACTTC. Protein sequence: CSAHSISGGYEQYF.

This clonotype was recorded many times. The V call is TRBV7-3, the J call TRBJ2-1, with D perhaps TRBD1 or TRBD2 (5 bases each). The CDR3 totals 16 residues. Germline values: CDR1 SGHTA, CDR2 FQGTGA. Trimming removed 1 base at V and 9 bases at J, with 19 bases between. CDR3 nucleotides: TGTGCCAGCAGCTTAAGGCCCCGGGGCCCCCATAGTGAGCAGTTCTTC. It translates to CASSLRPRGPHSEQFF.

A few counts support this clonotype. The CDR3 spells CASSFLGPYNEQFF. The CDR3 DNA follows: TGTGCCAGCAGTTTTCTGGGGCCTTACAATGAGCAGTTCTTC. The V gene is TRBV12-3 or TRBV12-4, the J gene TRBJ2-1, with D perhaps matching TRBD1 (5 bases). The germline V and J ends were trimmed by 3 bases and 4 bases, with 10 bases remaining between them. This CDR3 contains 14 residues.